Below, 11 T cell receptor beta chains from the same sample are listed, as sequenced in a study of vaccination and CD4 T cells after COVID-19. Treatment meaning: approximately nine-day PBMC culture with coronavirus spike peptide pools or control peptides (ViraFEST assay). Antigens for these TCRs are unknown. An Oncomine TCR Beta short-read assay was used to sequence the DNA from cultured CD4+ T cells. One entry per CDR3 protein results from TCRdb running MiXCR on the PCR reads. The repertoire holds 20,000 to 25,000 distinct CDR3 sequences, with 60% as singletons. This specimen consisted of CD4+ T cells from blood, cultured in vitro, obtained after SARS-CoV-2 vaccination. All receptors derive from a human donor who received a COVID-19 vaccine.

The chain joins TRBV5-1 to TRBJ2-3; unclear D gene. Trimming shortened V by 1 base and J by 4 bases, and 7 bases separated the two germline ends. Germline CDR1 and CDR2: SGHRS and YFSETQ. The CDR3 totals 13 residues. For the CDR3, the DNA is TGCGCCAGCAGCTTGAGCGCCCCAGATACGCAGTATTTT. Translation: CASSLSAPDTQYF.

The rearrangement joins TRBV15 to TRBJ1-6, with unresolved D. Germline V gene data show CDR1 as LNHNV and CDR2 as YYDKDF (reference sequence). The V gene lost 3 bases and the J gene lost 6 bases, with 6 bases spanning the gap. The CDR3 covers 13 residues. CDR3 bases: TGTGCCACCAGCAGGGAGGGTAATTCACCCCTCCACTTT. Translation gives CATSREGNSPLHF.

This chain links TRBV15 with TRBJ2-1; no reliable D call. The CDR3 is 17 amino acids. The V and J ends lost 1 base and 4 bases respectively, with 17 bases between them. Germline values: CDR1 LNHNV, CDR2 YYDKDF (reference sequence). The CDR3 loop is CATSRGDAAAAYNEQFF. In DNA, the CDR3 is TGTGCCACCAGCAGAGGCGACGCGGCCGCAGCATACAATGAGCAGTTCTTC.

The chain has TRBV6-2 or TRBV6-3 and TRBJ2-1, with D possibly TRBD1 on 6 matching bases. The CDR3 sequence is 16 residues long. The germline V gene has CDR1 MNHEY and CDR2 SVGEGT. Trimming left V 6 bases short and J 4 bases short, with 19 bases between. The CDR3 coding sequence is TGTGCCAGCAGCGACCCCTTTCGGACAGCTTACAATGAGCAGTTCTTC. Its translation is CASSDPFRTAYNEQFF.

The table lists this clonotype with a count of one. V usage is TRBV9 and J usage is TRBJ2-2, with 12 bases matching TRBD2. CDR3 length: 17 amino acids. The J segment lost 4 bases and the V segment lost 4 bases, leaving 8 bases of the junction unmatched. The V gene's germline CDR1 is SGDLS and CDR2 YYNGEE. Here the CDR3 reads CASSPLAGGPGTGELFF. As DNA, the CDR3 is TGTGCCAGCAGCCCCCTAGCGGGGGGGCCGGGCACCGGGGAGCTGTTTTTT.

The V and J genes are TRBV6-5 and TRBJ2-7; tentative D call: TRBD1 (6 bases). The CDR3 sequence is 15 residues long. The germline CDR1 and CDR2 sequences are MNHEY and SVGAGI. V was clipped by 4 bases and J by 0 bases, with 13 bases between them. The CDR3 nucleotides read TGTGCCAGCAGTTCCCCCGGGACACCCTCCTACGAGCAGTACTTC. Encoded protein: CASSSPGTPSYEQYF.

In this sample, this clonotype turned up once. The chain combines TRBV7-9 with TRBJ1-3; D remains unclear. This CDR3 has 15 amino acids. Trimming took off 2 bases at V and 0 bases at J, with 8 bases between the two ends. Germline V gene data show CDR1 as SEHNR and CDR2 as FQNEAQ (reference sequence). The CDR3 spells CASSLMGYSGNTIYF. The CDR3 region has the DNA TGTGCCAGCAGCTTAATGGGTTACTCTGGAAACACCATATATTTT. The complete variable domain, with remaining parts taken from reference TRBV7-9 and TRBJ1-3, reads DTGVSQNPRHKITKRGQNVTFRCDPISEHNRLYWYRQTLGQGPEFLTYFQNEAQLEKSRLLSDRFSAERPKGSFSTLEIQRTEQGDSAMYLCASSLMGYSGNTIYFGEGSWLTVV.

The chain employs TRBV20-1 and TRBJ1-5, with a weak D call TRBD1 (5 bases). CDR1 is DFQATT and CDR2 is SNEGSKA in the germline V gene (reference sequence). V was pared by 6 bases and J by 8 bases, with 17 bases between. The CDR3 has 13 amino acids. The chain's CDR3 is CSARRGRGEPQHF. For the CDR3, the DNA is TGCAGTGCCCGACGAGGGCGGGGGGAGCCCCAGCATTTT.

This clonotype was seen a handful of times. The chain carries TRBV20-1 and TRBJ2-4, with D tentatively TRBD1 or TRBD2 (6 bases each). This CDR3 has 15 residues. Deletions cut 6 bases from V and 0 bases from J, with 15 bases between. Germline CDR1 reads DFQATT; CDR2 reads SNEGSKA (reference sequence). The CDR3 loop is CSAGWKGGAKNIQYF. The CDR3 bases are TGCAGTGCCGGGTGGAAGGGGGGAGCCAAAAACATTCAGTACTTC.

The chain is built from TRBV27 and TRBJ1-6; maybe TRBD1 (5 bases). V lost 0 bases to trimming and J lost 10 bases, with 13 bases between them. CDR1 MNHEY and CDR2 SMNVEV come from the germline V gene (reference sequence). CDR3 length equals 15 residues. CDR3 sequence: CASSLSRVPGSPLHF. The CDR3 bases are TGTGCCAGCAGTTTATCGAGGGTGCCAGGGTCACCCCTCCACTTT.

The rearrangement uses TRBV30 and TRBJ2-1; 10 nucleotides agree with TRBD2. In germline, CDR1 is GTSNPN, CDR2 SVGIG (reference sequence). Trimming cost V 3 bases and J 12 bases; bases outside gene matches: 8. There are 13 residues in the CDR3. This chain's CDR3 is CAWRSGLARAQFF. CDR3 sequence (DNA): TGTGCCTGGAGGTCGGGACTAGCGAGGGCGCAGTTCTTC.